The rows below give T cell receptor beta chains drawn from one sample of a study of blood T cell repertoires in COVID-19. Assay used: immunoSEQ multiplex PCR; TCRdb lists only in-frame clones, some missing. The sample holds roughly 100,000 clones; roughly nine tenths are singletons and the top ten take approximately 6%. The sequenced sample was peripheral blood. All receptors come from a human donor in a cohort sampled during active COVID-19. CDR3s include the opening cysteine and the closing phenylalanine or tryptophan. D genes are given only for firm matches. Rows give clone size only sometimes, using once, few, many, or a class for an expanded clone.

D gene: NA; V gene: TRBV7-9; J gene: TRBJ1-2; clone size: NA; CDR3 protein: CASTLRGGGPDGYTF; CDR3 DNA: TGTGCCAGCACCCTCCGGGGAGGGGGTCCGGATGGCTACACCTTC
D gene: TRBD2; V gene: TRBV9; J gene: TRBJ2-2; clone size: NA; CDR3 protein: CASSVVGTSLNTGELFF; CDR3 DNA: TGTGCCAGCAGCGTAGTAGGGACTAGCTTAAACACCGGGGAGCTGTTTTTT
D gene: NA; V gene: TRBV21-1; J gene: TRBJ2-2; clone size: NA; CDR3 protein: CASSNPRGPPNTGELFF; CDR3 DNA: TGTGCCAGCAGCAACCCGAGGGGGCCTCCGAACACCGGGGAGCTGTTTTTT
D gene: TRBD1; V gene: TRBV6-5; J gene: TRBJ1-1; clone size: once; CDR3 protein: CASSYEGAGTEAFF; CDR3 DNA: TGTGCCAGCAGTTACGAGGGGGCGGGCACTGAAGCTTTCTTT
D gene: NA; V gene: TRBV4-1; J gene: TRBJ2-1; clone size: NA; CDR3 protein: CASSQELSYNEQFF; CDR3 DNA: TGCGCCAGCAGCCAAGAGCTTAGCTACAATGAGCAGTTCTTC
D gene: TRBD1; V gene: TRBV19; J gene: TRBJ2-7; clone size: NA; CDR3 protein: CARARDRVGCEQYF; CDR3 DNA: TGTGCCAGGGCACGGGACAGGGTAGGGTGCGAGCAGTACTTC
D gene: NA; V gene: TRBV12-5; J gene: TRBJ1-4; clone size: NA; CDR3 protein: CASALTLSGGSEKLFF; CDR3 DNA: TGTGCTAGTGCCCTAACCCTATCGGGCGGGAGCGAAAAACTGTTTTTT
D gene: TRBD1; V gene: TRBV2; J gene: TRBJ1-2; clone size: NA; CDR3 protein: CASSDRGAFYGYTF; CDR3 DNA: TGTGCCAGCAGCGACAGGGGGGCTTTCTATGGCTACACCTTC
D gene: NA; V gene: TRBV5-6; J gene: TRBJ2-1; clone size: once; CDR3 protein: CASSAYRETYNEQFF; CDR3 DNA: TGTGCCAGCAGCGCATACCGAGAGACTTACAATGAGCAGTTCTTC
D gene: TRBD1; V gene: TRBV6-5; J gene: TRBJ1-4; clone size: once; CDR3 protein: CASSSTGPEGLFF; CDR3 DNA: TGTGCCAGCAGTTCGACAGGGCCCGAAGGACTGTTTTTT
D gene: TRBD1; V gene: TRBV27; J gene: TRBJ2-1; clone size: once; CDR3 protein: CASSFYRGHSDEQFF; CDR3 DNA: TGTGCCAGCAGTTTCTATAGGGGGCATTCAGATGAGCAGTTCTTC
D gene: NA; V gene: TRBV6-2/TRBV6-3; J gene: TRBJ2-7; clone size: NA; CDR3 protein: CASSYPHYEQYF; CDR3 DNA: TGTGCCAGCAGTTACCCCCACTACGAGCAGTACTTC
D gene: TRBD1; V gene: TRBV6-2/TRBV6-3; J gene: TRBJ1-1; clone size: NA; CDR3 protein: CASSGGQGPGTEAFF; CDR3 DNA: TGTGCCAGCAGTGGGGGACAGGGGCCGGGCACTGAAGCTTTCTTT
D gene: TRBD1; V gene: TRBV6-2/TRBV6-3; J gene: TRBJ1-5; clone size: NA; CDR3 protein: CASSYAGQGIQPQHF; CDR3 DNA: TGTGCCAGCAGTTACGCTGGACAGGGTATACAGCCCCAGCATTTT
D gene: TRBD2; V gene: TRBV6-2/TRBV6-3; J gene: TRBJ2-5; clone size: NA; CDR3 protein: CASSPRTPGLAGRRGTQYF; CDR3 DNA: TGTGCCAGCAGCCCAAGGACACCGGGACTAGCGGGGCGAAGGGGGACCCAGTACTTC
D gene: NA; V gene: TRBV2; J gene: TRBJ1-6; clone size: NA; CDR3 protein: CASSAQARGSPLHF; CDR3 DNA: TGTGCCAGCAGCGCCCAGGCTAGGGGTTCACCCCTCCACTTT
D gene: NA; V gene: TRBV6-1; J gene: TRBJ2-7; clone size: once; CDR3 protein: CASSEGRDTYEQYF; CDR3 DNA: TGTGCCAGCAGTGAAGGGCGGGATACCTACGAGCAGTACTTC
D gene: NA; V gene: TRBV12-3/TRBV12-4; J gene: TRBJ2-1; clone size: NA; CDR3 protein: CASSLVENNEQFF; CDR3 DNA: TGTGCCAGCAGTTTAGTAGAGAACAATGAGCAGTTCTTC
D gene: NA; V gene: TRBV6-6; J gene: TRBJ2-7; clone size: NA; CDR3 protein: CASSEGGPYEQYF; CDR3 DNA: TGTGCCAGTTCGGAGGGGGGGCCCTACGAGCAGTACTTC
D gene: TRBD2; V gene: TRBV7-2; J gene: TRBJ2-7; clone size: NA; CDR3 protein: CASSPVGTSGGAYEQYF; CDR3 DNA: TGTGCCAGCAGCCCTGTGGGGACTAGCGGGGGGGCCTACGAGCAGTACTTC
D gene: NA; V gene: TRBV3-1/TRBV3-2; J gene: TRBJ2-7; clone size: NA; CDR3 protein: CASSHTGLSYEQYF; CDR3 DNA: TGTGCCAGCAGCCACACGGGACTCTCATACGAGCAGTACTTC
D gene: TRBD1; V gene: TRBV6-2/TRBV6-3; J gene: TRBJ1-3; clone size: NA; CDR3 protein: CASSYNGQGADTIYF; CDR3 DNA: TGTGCCAGCAGTTACAACGGACAGGGGGCGGACACCATATATTTT
D gene: NA; V gene: TRBV4-1; J gene: TRBJ1-1; clone size: NA; CDR3 protein: CATKGGETEAFF; CDR3 DNA: TGCGCCACCAAGGGAGGGGAGACTGAAGCTTTCTTT
D gene: NA; V gene: TRBV6-2/TRBV6-3; J gene: TRBJ2-7; clone size: NA; CDR3 protein: CASSLAATYEQYF; CDR3 DNA: TGTGCCAGCAGTTTAGCGGCGACCTACGAGCAGTACTTC
D gene: NA; V gene: TRBV15; J gene: TRBJ2-1; clone size: NA; CDR3 protein: CATSRDRQYNEQFF; CDR3 DNA: TGTGCCACCAGCAGAGATCGCCAGTACAATGAGCAGTTCTTC
D gene: NA; V gene: TRBV7-8; J gene: TRBJ2-7; clone size: NA; CDR3 protein: CASSFYYEQYF; CDR3 DNA: TGTGCCAGCAGCTTTTATTACGAGCAGTACTTC
D gene: NA; V gene: TRBV20-1; J gene: TRBJ2-7; clone size: NA; CDR3 protein: CSLGSPYEQYF; CDR3 DNA: TGCAGCCTTGGTAGTCCCTACGAGCAGTACTTC
D gene: TRBD2; V gene: TRBV7-2; J gene: TRBJ2-4; clone size: NA; CDR3 protein: CASRTSGRNIQYF; CDR3 DNA: TGTGCCAGCAGGACTAGCGGGAGAAACATTCAGTACTTC
D gene: TRBD2; V gene: TRBV5-1; J gene: TRBJ2-1; clone size: NA; CDR3 protein: CASSFQAGGGNEQFF; CDR3 DNA: TGCGCCAGCAGCTTCCAAGCGGGAGGGGGCAATGAGCAGTTCTTC
D gene: NA; V gene: TRBV6-5; J gene: TRBJ1-2; clone size: once; CDR3 protein: CASSPPGYYGYTF; CDR3 DNA: TGTGCCAGCAGCCCCCCTGGCTACTATGGCTACACCTTC
D gene: NA; V gene: TRBV2; J gene: TRBJ1-2; clone size: NA; CDR3 protein: CASLWREGSF; CDR3 DNA: TGTGCCAGCCTTTGGAGAGAGGGTTCCTTC
D gene: NA; V gene: TRBV19; J gene: TRBJ1-1; clone size: NA; CDR3 protein: CASSILDAGNTEAFF; CDR3 DNA: TGTGCCAGTAGTATCCTGGACGCGGGCAACACTGAAGCTTTCTTT